This T cell receptor beta chain derives from a study of blood T cell repertoires in COVID-19. Study-level information: COVID-19 samples, acute and convalescent, were from the United States, Italy and Spain. The analysed material was cDNA or gDNA that came from T cells, B-cell-depleted T cells, or PBMCs.

Measured with immunoSEQ multiplex PCR; TCRdb has only the in-frame clones, and not every one. There are approximately 160,000 clones in the sample; under 85% occur only once, and 2.8% lies in the top ten. CDR1 is MGHRA, CDR2 YSYEKL, per germline. V lost 0 bases to trimming and J lost 0 bases; unmatched junction nucleotides: 7. The CDR3 extends over 19 amino acids. This receptor was obtained from a man aged 65 to 79 with acute or convalescent COVID-19. The chain recombines TRBV4-1 with TRBJ2-6; 8 bases line up with TRBD1. The sample comprised peripheral blood. The CDR3 protein is CASSQDSPDRASGANVLTF. The CDR3 nucleotides are TGCGCCAGCAGCCAAGACTCCCCGGACAGGGCCTCTGGGGCCAACGTCCTGACTTTC.